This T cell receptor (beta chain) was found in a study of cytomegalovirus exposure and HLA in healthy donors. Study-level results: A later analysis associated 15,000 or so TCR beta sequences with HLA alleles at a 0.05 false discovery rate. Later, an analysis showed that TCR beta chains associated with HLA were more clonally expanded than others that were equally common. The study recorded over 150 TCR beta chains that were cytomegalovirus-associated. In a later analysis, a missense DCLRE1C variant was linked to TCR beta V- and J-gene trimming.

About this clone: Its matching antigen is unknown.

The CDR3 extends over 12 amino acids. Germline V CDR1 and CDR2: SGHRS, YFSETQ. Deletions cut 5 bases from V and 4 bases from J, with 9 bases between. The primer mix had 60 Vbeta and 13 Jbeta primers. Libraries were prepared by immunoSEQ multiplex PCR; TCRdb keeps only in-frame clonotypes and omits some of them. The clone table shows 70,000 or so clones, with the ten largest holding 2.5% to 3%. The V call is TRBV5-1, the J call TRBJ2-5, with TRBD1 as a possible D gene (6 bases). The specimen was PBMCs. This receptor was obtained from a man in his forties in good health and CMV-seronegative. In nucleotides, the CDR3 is TGCGCCAGCAGACAGGGTATAGAGACCCAGTACTTC. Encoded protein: CASRQGIETQYF.